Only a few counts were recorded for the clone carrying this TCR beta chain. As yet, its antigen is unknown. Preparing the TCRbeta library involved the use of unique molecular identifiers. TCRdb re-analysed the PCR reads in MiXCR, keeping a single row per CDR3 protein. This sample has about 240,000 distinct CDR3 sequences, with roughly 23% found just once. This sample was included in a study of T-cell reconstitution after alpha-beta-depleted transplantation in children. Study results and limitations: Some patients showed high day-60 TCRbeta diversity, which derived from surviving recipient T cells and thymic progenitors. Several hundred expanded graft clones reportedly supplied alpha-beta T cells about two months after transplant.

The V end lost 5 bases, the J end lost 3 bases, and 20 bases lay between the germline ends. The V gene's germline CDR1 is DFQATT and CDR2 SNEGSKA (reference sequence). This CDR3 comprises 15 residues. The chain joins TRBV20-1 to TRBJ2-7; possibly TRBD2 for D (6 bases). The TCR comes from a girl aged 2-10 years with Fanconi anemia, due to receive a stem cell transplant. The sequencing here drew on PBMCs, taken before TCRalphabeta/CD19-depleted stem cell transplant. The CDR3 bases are TGCAGTGCTGCACCCAACCGACTAGGGTACTACGAGCAGTACTTC. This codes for CSAAPNRLGYYEQYF.